The rows below give T cell receptor beta chains drawn from one sample of a study of shared T cell receptors in the human thymus. Using immunoSEQ multiplex PCR, the repertoire was profiled, and TCRdb retains in-frame clones only, with some absent. The table shows 700,000 or so clones, with roughly 85% occurring only once. These same data were also listed under a study on human thymus T cells.

Sequencing was done on a sample of thymocytes. All receptors come from a girl under three years old with a congenital heart defect. CDR3s include the opening cysteine and the closing phenylalanine or tryptophan. The D gene is left open where the match is weak. Not all rows give a size; the values are once, few, many and, for expanded clones, a class.

TRBV6-5	TRBD1	TRBJ1-4	-	TGTGCCAGCAGTTCGACAGGGGGCAAGGCTAATGAAAAACTGTTTTTT	CASSSTGGKANEKLFF
TRBV4-1	-	TRBJ2-2	-	TGCGCCAGCAGCCACGAAACAGGGAGCCACACCGGGGAGCTGTTTTTT	CASSHETGSHTGELFF
TRBV18	TRBD1	TRBJ1-1	once	TGTGCCAGCGCCACGGAAGGACAGGGTCCTACTGAAGCTTTCTTT	CASATEGQGPTEAFF
TRBV6-4	TRBD2	TRBJ2-3	-	TGTGCCAGCAGTGACTCCCGGGGGGGGACCACAGATACGCAGTATTTT	CASSDSRGGTTDTQYF
TRBV10-2	-	TRBJ1-2	-	TGCGCCAGCAGTGAGGCGGGATACTATGGCTACACCTTC	CASSEAGYYGYTF
TRBV5-4	TRBD1	TRBJ2-2	once	TGTGCCAGCAGCTCAACGGTGGGACAGACGAACACCGGGGAGCTGTTTTTT	CASSSTVGQTNTGELFF
TRBV2	TRBD1	TRBJ1-1	-	TGTGCCAGCAGTGAATACAGGGGGTCCGTTGGAACTGAAGCTTTCTTT	CASSEYRGSVGTEAFF
TRBV10-3	-	TRBJ1-2	-	TGTGCCATAGACAGTTTCTATGGCTACACCTTC	CAIDSFYGYTF
TRBV6-6	TRBD1	TRBJ1-2	-	TGTGGGGCAGGGGGCTTTGGCTACACCTTC	CGAGGFGYTF
TRBV5-8	TRBD1	TRBJ2-7	-	TGTGCCAGCAGCCCCTGGGACAGATTCTACGAGCAGTACTTC	CASSPWDRFYEQYF
TRBV25-1	TRBD2	TRBJ2-3	-	TGTGCCAGCAGTGAACCCCACCCTACTAGCGGGGAAACAGATACGCAGTATTTT	CASSEPHPTSGETDTQYF
TRBV4-3	TRBD2	TRBJ2-7	once	TGCGCCAGCAGCCAAGATTCGCCTAGCGGGGTAGTATACGAGCAGTACTTC	CASSQDSPSGVVYEQYF
TRBV5-1	-	TRBJ1-2	few	TGCGCCAGCAGCTTACAGGCCCCTACTTATGGCTACACCTTC	CASSLQAPTYGYTF
TRBV19	TRBD1	TRBJ1-5	-	TGTGCCAGTAGTATAGTGCGGGGACAGATCAATCAGCCCCAGCATTTT	CASSIVRGQINQPQHF
TRBV7-7	TRBD1	TRBJ1-1	once	TGTGCTAGCAGCTACAACAGGGGCACTGAAGCTTTCTTT	CASSYNRGTEAFF
TRBV29-1	-	TRBJ1-2	-	TGCAGCGTTGAAGTGCAGGGTGGCTATGGCTACACCTTC	CSVEVQGGYGYTF
TRBV27	-	TRBJ1-6	once	TGTGCCAGCAGTTTATTGACAGTCCCTTCCCAGAATTCACCCCTCCACTTT	CASSLLTVPSQNSPLHF
TRBV27	-	TRBJ2-7	-	TGTGCCAGCAGTGTCCCCGGGACATCGGAAAACGAGCAGTACTTC	CASSVPGTSENEQYF
TRBV9	-	TRBJ1-2	-	TGTGCCAGCAGCGTACAGGGTTTACACTACACCTTC	CASSVQGLHYTF
TRBV27	-	TRBJ1-1	-	TGTGCCAGCATGGCCGCGGGTATAGGGAACACTGAAGCTTTCTTT	CASMAAGIGNTEAFF
TRBV7-2	-	TRBJ2-4	-	TGTGCCAGCAGCCCGTCCGTGCGAATAGCCAAAAACATTCAGTACTTC	CASSPSVRIAKNIQYF
TRBV6-4	-	TRBJ2-1	-	TGTGCCAGCAGTGACCCACTAGTTGAGGCCTTCTGGGATGAGCAGTTCTTC	CASSDPLVEAFWDEQFF
TRBV2	-	TRBJ2-3	-	TGTGCCAGCAGAAGACAGATCACAGATACGCAGTATTTT	CASRRQITDTQYF
TRBV27	-	TRBJ2-3	-	TGTGCCAGCAGAGTGAAATTCGGTGTTTCTAGCACAGATACGCAGTATTTT	CASRVKFGVSSTDTQYF
TRBV27	TRBD2	TRBJ2-1	-	TGTGCCAGCAGTTTCCGGAAACTAGCGGGGGGGCCATGGAGTGATGAGCAGTTCTTC	CASSFRKLAGGPWSDEQFF
TRBV5-1	-	TRBJ1-4	-	TGCGCCAGCAGCTTGCCCTCGGGAGACAATGAAAAACTGTTTTTT	CASSLPSGDNEKLFF
TRBV4-3	-	TRBJ2-5	-	TGCGCCAGCAGCCAGAGGCCGGGTGGGGAGACCCAGTACTTC	CASSQRPGGETQYF
TRBV4-1	-	TRBJ1-3	once	TGCGCCAGCAGCCAAGATCTCGGGTTAACTGGAAACACCATATATTTT	CASSQDLGLTGNTIYF
TRBV7-9	-	TRBJ1-1	few	TGTGCCAGCAGCTTAGTGGCAGGGGACACTGAAGCTTTCTTT	CASSLVAGDTEAFF
TRBV15	-	TRBJ1-4	-	TGTGCCACCAGCAGAGATGACCCTAGCCGACTCAAAAAACTGTTTTTT	CATSRDDPSRLKKLFF
TRBV28	-	TRBJ1-4	few	TGTGCCAGCAGGGGGGGTCTAGTGACTAATGAAAAACTGTTTTTT	CASRGGLVTNEKLFF
TRBV5-6	-	TRBJ2-1	-	TGTGCCAGCAGCTTCAGGGAAGTGTTGGCTATGATATCTCGGGTGAGGCAGTTCTTC	CASSFREVLAMISRVRQFF
TRBV4-3	-	TRBJ2-1	once	TGCGCCAGCAGCCAAGGGGCGTACAATGAGCAGTTCTTC	CASSQGAYNEQFF
TRBV5-6	-	TRBJ2-1	-	TGTGCCAGCAGCTTGTGGGGGGGCCGTATACATGAGCAGTTCTTC	CASSLWGGRIHEQFF
TRBV29-1	TRBD1	TRBJ1-1	-	TGCAGCGTTGCTACGGACAGGGGCATGAACACTGAAGCTTTCTTT	CSVATDRGMNTEAFF
TRBV5-5	TRBD1	TRBJ1-6	-	TGTGCCAGCAGCTGCGACCTGGGACAGGTCGATTCACCCCTCCACTTT	CASSCDLGQVDSPLHF
TRBV7-9	TRBD1	TRBJ1-1	-	TGTGCCAGCAGCGCAGGACAGGAGGAAGGGAACACTGAAGCTTTCTTT	CASSAGQEEGNTEAFF
TRBV11-1	TRBD1	TRBJ1-2	-	TGTGCCAGCAGCTTAGGGGGACAGACACGCTACACCTTC	CASSLGGQTRYTF
TRBV20-1	-	TRBJ1-2	few	TGCAGTGCTAGAGGGTCGAGCGGCTACACCTTC	CSARGSSGYTF
TRBV9	TRBD1	TRBJ2-6	once	TGTGCCAGCAGCGTAGTAGGACAGGAGGTGGTCGGGGCCAACGTCCTGACTTTC	CASSVVGQEVVGANVLTF
TRBV5-5	TRBD1	TRBJ1-2	few	TGTGCCAGCAGCCCACAGGGGGCGAGCGGCTACACCTTC	CASSPQGASGYTF
TRBV5-1	-	TRBJ2-3	-	TGCGCCAGCAGCAGGTGGGCGACAGATACGCAGTATTTT	CASSRWATDTQYF
TRBV4-1	TRBD1	TRBJ1-5	once	TGCGCCAGCAGCCAAGAAGGGACAGGGGTTCAGCCCCAGCATTTT	CASSQEGTGVQPQHF